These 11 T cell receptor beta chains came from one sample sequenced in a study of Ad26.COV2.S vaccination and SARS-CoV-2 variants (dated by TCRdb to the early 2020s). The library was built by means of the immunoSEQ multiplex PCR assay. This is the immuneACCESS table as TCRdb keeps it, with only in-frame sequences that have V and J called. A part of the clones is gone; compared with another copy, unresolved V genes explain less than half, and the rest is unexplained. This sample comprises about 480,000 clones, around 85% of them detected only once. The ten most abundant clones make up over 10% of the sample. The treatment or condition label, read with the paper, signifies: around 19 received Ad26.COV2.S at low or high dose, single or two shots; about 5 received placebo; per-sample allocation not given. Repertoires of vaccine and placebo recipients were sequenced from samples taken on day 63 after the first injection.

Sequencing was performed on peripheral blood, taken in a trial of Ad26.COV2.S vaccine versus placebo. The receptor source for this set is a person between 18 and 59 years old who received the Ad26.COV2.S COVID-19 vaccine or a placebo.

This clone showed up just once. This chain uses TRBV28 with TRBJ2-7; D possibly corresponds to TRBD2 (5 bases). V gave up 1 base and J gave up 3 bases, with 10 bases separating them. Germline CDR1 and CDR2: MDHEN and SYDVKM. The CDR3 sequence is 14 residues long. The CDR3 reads CASSLLGVSYEQYF. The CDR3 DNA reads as TGTGCCAGCAGTTTATTGGGAGTAAGCTACGAGCAGTACTTC.

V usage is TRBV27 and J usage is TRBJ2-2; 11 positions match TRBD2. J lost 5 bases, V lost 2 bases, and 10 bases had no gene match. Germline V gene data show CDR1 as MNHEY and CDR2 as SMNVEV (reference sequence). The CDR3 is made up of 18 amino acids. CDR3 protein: CASSLLGPTSGSTGELFF. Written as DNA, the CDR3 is TGTGCCAGCAGTTTACTTGGCCCTACTAGCGGGAGTACCGGGGAGCTGTTTTTT.

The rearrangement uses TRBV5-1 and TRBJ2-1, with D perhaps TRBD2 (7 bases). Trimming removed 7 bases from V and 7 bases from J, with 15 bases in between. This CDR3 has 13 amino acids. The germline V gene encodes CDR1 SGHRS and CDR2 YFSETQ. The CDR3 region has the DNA TGCGCCAGCGGGGGGGCAGGGTTGAATGAGCAGTTCTTC. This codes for CASGGAGLNEQFF. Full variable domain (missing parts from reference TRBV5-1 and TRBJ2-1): KAGVTQTPRYLIKTRGQQVTLSCSPISGHRSVSWYQQTPGQGLQFLFEYFSETQRNKGNFPGRFSGRQFSNSRSEMNVSTLELGDSALYLCASGGAGLNEQFFGPGTRLTVL.

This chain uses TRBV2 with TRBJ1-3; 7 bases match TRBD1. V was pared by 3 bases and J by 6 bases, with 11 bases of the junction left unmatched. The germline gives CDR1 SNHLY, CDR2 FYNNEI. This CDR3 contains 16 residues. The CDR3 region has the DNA TGTGCCAGCAGTGAGGCCGGGACAGCGGTTACAAACACCATATATTTT. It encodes CASSEAGTAVTNTIYF.

CDR3 sequence (DNA): TGTGCCAGCAGCCGACAATTACCAGCAAGCGGGAGCCCCACCTACGAGCAGTACTTC. Amino acids: CASSRQLPASGSPTYEQYF. The rearrangement joins TRBV11-2 to TRBJ2-7; 8 bases match TRBD2. This CDR3 spans 19 amino acids. V lost 5 bases to trimming and J lost 2 bases; unmatched junction nucleotides: 20. CDR1 is SGHAT, CDR2 FQNNGV, per germline. Full variable domain (missing parts from reference TRBV11-2 and TRBJ2-7): EAGVAQSPRYKIIEKRQSVAFWCNPISGHATLYWYQQILGQGPKLLIQFQNNGVVDDSQLPKDRFSAERLKGVDSTLKIQPAKLEDSAVYLCASSRQLPASGSPTYEQYFGPGTRLTVT.

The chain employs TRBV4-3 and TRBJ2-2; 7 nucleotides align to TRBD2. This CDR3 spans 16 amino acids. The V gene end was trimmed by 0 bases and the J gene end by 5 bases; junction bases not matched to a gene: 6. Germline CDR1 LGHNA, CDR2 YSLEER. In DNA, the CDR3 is TGCGCCAGCAGCCAAGAACCCGCGGGAGAGACCGGGGAGCTGTTTTTT. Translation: CASSQEPAGETGELFF.

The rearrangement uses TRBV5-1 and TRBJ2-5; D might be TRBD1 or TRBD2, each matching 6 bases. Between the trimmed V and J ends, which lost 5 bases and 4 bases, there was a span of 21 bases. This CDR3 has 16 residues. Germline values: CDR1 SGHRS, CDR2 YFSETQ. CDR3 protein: CASRGGNTGFGETQYF. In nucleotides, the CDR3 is TGCGCCAGCAGGGGCGGGAACACAGGGTTCGGAGAGACCCAGTACTTC.

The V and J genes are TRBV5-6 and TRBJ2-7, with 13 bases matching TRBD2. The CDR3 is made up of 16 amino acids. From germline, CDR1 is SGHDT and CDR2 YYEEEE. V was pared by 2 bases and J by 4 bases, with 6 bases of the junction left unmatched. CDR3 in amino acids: CASSFRTSGSVYEQYF. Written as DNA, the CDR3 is TGTGCCAGCAGCTTTCGGACTAGCGGGAGCGTATACGAGCAGTACTTC.

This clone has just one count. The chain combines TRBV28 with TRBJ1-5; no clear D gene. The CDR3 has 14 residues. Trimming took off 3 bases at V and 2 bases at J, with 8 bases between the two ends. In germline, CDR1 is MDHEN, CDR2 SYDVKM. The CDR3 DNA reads TGTGCCAGCAGTTTTGAGCAGGGCAATCAGCCCCAGCATTTT. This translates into CASSFEQGNQPQHF.

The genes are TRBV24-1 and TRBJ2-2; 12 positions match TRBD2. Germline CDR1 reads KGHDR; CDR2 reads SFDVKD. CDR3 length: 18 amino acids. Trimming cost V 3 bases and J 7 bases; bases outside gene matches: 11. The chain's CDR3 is CATSDTKRTSGIIGELFF. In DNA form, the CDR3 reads TGTGCCACCAGTGATACCAAGAGGACTAGCGGGATCATCGGGGAGCTGTTTTTT.

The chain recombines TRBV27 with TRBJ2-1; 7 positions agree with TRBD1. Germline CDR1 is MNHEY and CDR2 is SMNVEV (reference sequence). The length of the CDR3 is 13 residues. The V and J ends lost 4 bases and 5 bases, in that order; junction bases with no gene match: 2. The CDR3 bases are TGTGCCAGCAGTTGGACAGGAAACAATGAGCAGTTCTTC. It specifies CASSWTGNNEQFF.